This T cell receptor (beta chain) came from a study of blood T cells in healthy people across ages. CDR3 size: 15 residues. Trimming removed 4 bases at V and 1 base at J, with 12 bases between. CDR1 and CDR2 from the germline V gene are SGHVS and FNYEAQ. Regarding the study as a whole: Naive T cell percentage showed a strong correlation with the diversity of TCR beta. Roughly linearly, TCR beta diversity per million T cells fell as age increased.

Investigators took about 10 milliliters of peripheral blood from every donor. A note on this clonotype: Its antigen is as yet unknown.

Using a J-beta primer mix together with a sample-barcoded 5' primer, a second PCR was run for roughly 7 to 11 cycles. TCRdb reprocessed the 5' RACE reads with MiXCR, giving one entry per CDR3 protein. This table has some 710,000 distinct CDR3 sequences, about 45% appearing once. The sequencing sample was made of blood. This sequence was found in an elderly man in good health. The J gene is TRBJ2-3, the V gene TRBV7-6; D is possibly TRBD1 (5 bases). CDR3 DNA: TGTGCCAGCAGCTATTCCCAGGGTGGCACAGATACGCAGTATTTT. Translating gives CASSYSQGGTDTQYF.